One sample yielded the 26 T cell receptor beta chains listed below, sequenced in a study of blood T cell repertoires in COVID-19. TCRdb's table, derived via immunoSEQ multiplex PCR, lists solely in-frame clones and lacks some. The table lists about 140,000 clones, approximately 81% of them singletons. The sample comprised peripheral blood. These receptors all come from a human donor with acute or convalescent COVID-19. The donor label of this sample is uncertain.

The chain employs TRBV5-5 and TRBJ1-6, with 7 nucleotides matching TRBD1. The CDR3 consists of 15 residues. J was trimmed by 8 bases and V by 0 bases; bases with no gene match: 5. CDR1 and CDR2 (germline): SGHKS, YYEKEE (reference sequence). CDR3 residues: CASSLVRDSYSPLHF. Written as DNA, the CDR3 is TGTGCCAGCAGCTTGGTCCGGGACAGCTATTCACCCCTCCACTTT.

The rearrangement uses TRBV11-1 and TRBJ2-2, with D perhaps TRBD2 (6 bases). Germline V CDR1 and CDR2: SGHAT, FQDESV (reference sequence). The CDR3 runs to 15 residues. V was clipped by 0 bases and J by 1 base, with 6 bases between them. Here the CDR3 reads CASSLAGGNTGELFF. In DNA, the CDR3 is TGTGCCAGCAGCTTAGCGGGGGGGAACACCGGGGAGCTGTTTTTT.

This chain links TRBV19 with TRBJ2-1; weak D call: TRBD1 (5 bases). This CDR3 spans 13 amino acids. Germline loops: CDR1 LNHDA, CDR2 SQIVND (reference sequence). The V end was cut by 6 bases, the J end by 11 bases, with 17 bases between. The chain's CDR3 is CASSLKIGAKQFF. The CDR3 region has the DNA TGTGCCAGTAGCCTAAAAATAGGGGCAAAGCAGTTCTTC.

The chain combines TRBV6-2 or TRBV6-3 with TRBJ1-1; D ambiguous. Germline CDR1 reads MNHEY; CDR2 reads SVGEGT. Trimming stripped 2 bases from V and 2 bases from J, with 6 bases between. The CDR3 contains 13 residues. In nucleotides, the CDR3 is TGTGCCAGCAGTTACGGGAGCAACACTGAAGCTTTCTTT. It translates to CASSYGSNTEAFF.

The V gene is TRBV11-3, the J gene TRBJ2-7; 15 positions match TRBD2. The germline CDR1 and CDR2 sequences are SGHNT and YENEEA. The junction had 17 bases not matched to a gene; V was cut back by 0 bases and J by 2 bases. This CDR3 spans 22 amino acids. CDR3 DNA: TGTGCCAGCAGCTTAGAACCGGGACTAGCGGGGGGCCCGGGGGCAACGGCCTACGAGCAGTACTTC. This encodes CASSLEPGLAGGPGATAYEQYF.

The chain links TRBV7-2 to TRBJ2-1; tentative D call: TRBD2 (6 bases). The ends were cut back, 1 base at V and 4 bases at J, with 11 bases in the middle. Germline CDR1 SGHTA, CDR2 FQGNSA. The CDR3 covers 15 residues. The CDR3 sequence: CASSLGAGSYNEQFF. In DNA form, the CDR3 reads TGTGCCAGCAGCTTAGGCGCGGGAAGTTACAATGAGCAGTTCTTC. The full variable domain, in which reference TRBV7-2 and TRBJ2-1 provide the parts outside the CDR3, is GAGVSQSPSNKVTEKGKDVELRCDPISGHTALYWYRQSLGQGLEFLIYFQGNSAPDKSGLPSDRFSAERTGGSVSTLTIQRTQQEDSAVYLCASSLGAGSYNEQFFGPGTRLTVL.

The rearrangement links TRBV6-5 to TRBJ2-7; D remains ambiguous. Germline V gene sequence: CDR1 MNHEY, CDR2 SVGAGI. The CDR3 is made up of 14 amino acids. Trimming took 0 bases from V and 5 from J, leaving 11 bases between them. The CDR3 here is CASSYSAGYDEQYV. For the CDR3, the DNA is TGTGCCAGCAGTTACTCGGCAGGCTATGACGAGCAGTACGTC.

V gene TRBV27 combines with J gene TRBJ2-1; 11 nucleotides align to TRBD2. This CDR3 has 17 residues. Germline trimming cut 6 bases from V and 0 bases from J; bases unmatched to any gene: 7. Germline V gene data show CDR1 as MNHEY and CDR2 as SMNVEV (reference sequence). The CDR3 loop reads CASSLRLAGHSYNEQFF. CDR3 DNA sequence: TGTGCCAGCAGCCTAAGACTAGCGGGACACTCCTACAATGAGCAGTTCTTC.

J is TRBJ2-2 and V is TRBV18, with D possibly matching TRBD1 (6 bases). The CDR3 runs to 14 residues. Looked up from germline, CDR1 is KGHSH and CDR2 is LQKENI. Trimming shortened V by 4 bases and J by 5 bases, and 11 bases separated the two germline ends. The CDR3: CASSRDIRTGELFF. The CDR3 region has the DNA TGTGCCAGCTCACGGGACATTAGAACCGGGGAGCTGTTTTTT.

This clone was seen more than once but under ten times. The J gene is TRBJ1-1, the V gene TRBV5-6, with no clear D. V dropped 1 base and J dropped 4 bases, with 11 bases sitting between them. This CDR3 spans 14 amino acids. Looked up from germline, CDR1 is SGHDT and CDR2 is YYEEEE. CDR3 amino acids: CASSLYGSATEAFF. The CDR3 nucleotides read TGTGCCAGCAGCTTGTATGGTAGCGCCACTGAAGCTTTCTTT.

The rearrangement joins TRBV19 to TRBJ1-2; D ambiguous. Trimming took 5 bases from V and 2 from J, leaving 9 bases between them. Germline V CDR1 and CDR2: LNHDA, SQIVND (reference sequence). This CDR3 region has 13 residues. The CDR3 region has the DNA TGTGCCAGTAGTCCCCTTCTAAACTATGGCTACACCTTC. Residues: CASSPLLNYGYTF. Based on the CDR3 plus reference TRBV19 and TRBJ1-2, the full variable domain is DGGITQSPKYLFRKEGQNVTLSCEQNLNHDAMYWYRQDPGQGLRLIYYSQIVNDFQKGDIAEGYSVSREKKESFPLTVTSAQKNPTAFYLCASSPLLNYGYTFGSGTRLTVV.

The genes are TRBV11-1 and TRBJ1-6; TRBD1 agrees at 8 bases. The CDR3 is 12 amino acids. Germline CDR1 is SGHAT and CDR2 is FQDESV (reference sequence). Trimming removed 7 bases from V and 10 bases from J; junction bases left unmatched: 3. This chain's CDR3 is CASTGGGSPLHF. Here the CDR3 DNA reads TGTGCCAGCACAGGGGGCGGATCACCCCTCCACTTT.

V is TRBV30 and J is TRBJ2-3; 7 nucleotides line up with TRBD1. Germline V lookup: CDR1 GTSNPN, CDR2 SVGIG (reference sequence). Trimming removed 0 bases from V and 0 bases from J; junction bases left unmatched: 3. The CDR3 is made up of 15 amino acids. CDR3 region: CAWSVGQSSTDTQYF. CDR3 DNA sequence: TGTGCCTGGAGTGTGGGACAGTCTAGCACAGATACGCAGTATTTT.

This clone was counted once. The gene calls are TRBV10-3 and TRBJ1-5, with TRBD1 identical over 11 bases. V lost 5 bases and J lost 6; bases outside the gene matches: 3. Germline V gives CDR1 ENHRY, CDR2 SYGVKD. CDR3 length: 14 amino acids. CDR3 coding DNA: TGTGCCATCAGTCCCGGGACAGGGGGTCAGCCCCAGCATTTT. The encoded protein is CAISPGTGGQPQHF.

A few counts support this clone. The CDR3 nucleotides are TGTGCCAGCAGCTTGCTGGCGGGGAACACTGAAGCTTTCTTT. Protein product: CASSLLAGNTEAFF. The V and J genes are TRBV5-5 and TRBJ1-1; D is undetermined. Per the germline V gene, CDR1 is SGHKS and CDR2 is YYEKEE (reference sequence). Trimming pared 1 base from V and 1 base from J, leaving 8 bases between. This CDR3 has 14 residues.

This sequence joins TRBV18 and TRBJ1-1, with TRBD1 matching over 9 bases. Per germline, CDR1 KGHSH and CDR2 LQKENI. This CDR3 has 14 residues. Trimming cost V 8 bases and J 4 bases; bases outside gene matches: 8. CDR3 coding DNA: TGTGCCAGCGCCCAGGGACAGGGCGGCACTGAAGCTTTCTTT. It translates to CASAQGQGGTEAFF.

The chain joins TRBV10-3 to TRBJ2-7; TRBD2 is a possible D gene (6 bases). Trimming left V 0 bases short and J 2 bases short, with 26 bases between. Looked up from germline, CDR1 is ENHRY and CDR2 is SYGVKD. The CDR3 contains 20 residues. The CDR3 sequence is CAISESKVLIPSPSAYEQYV. CDR3 DNA sequence: TGTGCCATCAGTGAGTCGAAAGTTTTAATTCCTAGCCCTAGCGCCTACGAGCAGTACGTC.

The chain employs TRBV19 and TRBJ2-1; D might be TRBD1 (6 bases). The germline CDR1 and CDR2 sequences are LNHDA and SQIVND (reference sequence). Trimming took off 3 bases at V and 4 bases at J, with 13 bases between the two ends. This CDR3 comprises 15 residues. In DNA, the CDR3 is TGTGCCAGTAGTATCCCCCAGGGGCTATACAATGAGCAGTTCTTC. It translates to CASSIPQGLYNEQFF.

J is TRBJ1-2 and V is TRBV6-4, with 9 bases that match TRBD1. The CDR3 runs to 14 residues. The germline V gene has CDR1 MRHNA and CDR2 SNTAGT. Trimming removed 6 bases from V and 8 bases from J; junction bases left unmatched: 10. The CDR3 region has the DNA TGTGCCAGCAGAATCGAACAGGGGGCTGGGGGCTACACCTTC. It translates to CASRIEQGAGGYTF.

The chain combines TRBV14 with TRBJ2-5; 10 bases are a match to TRBD2. Germline-derived CDR1 and CDR2 are SGHDN and FVKESK. This CDR3 comprises 15 residues. Losses at the gene ends were 4 bases for V and 4 bases for J; bases not matched to a gene: 6. The CDR3 is CASSPVAGGGETQYF. DNA for the CDR3: TGTGCCAGCAGCCCAGTAGCGGGAGGAGGAGAGACCCAGTACTTC.

V is TRBV10-3 and J is TRBJ1-1, with a weak D call TRBD1 (6 bases). The ends were cut back, 4 bases at V and 3 bases at J, with 12 bases in the middle. Germline V gene sequence: CDR1 ENHRY, CDR2 SYGVKD. The CDR3 totals 14 residues. CDR3 in amino acids: CAISARGEDTEAFF. In nucleotides, the CDR3 is TGTGCCATCAGTGCCAGGGGCGAGGACACTGAAGCTTTCTTT.

DNA for the CDR3: TGTGCCAGCAGCGTAGACGGAGTCGTAGACTACAATGAGCAGTTCTTC. This sequence encodes CASSVDGVVDYNEQFF. The rearrangement links TRBV9 to TRBJ2-1; D gene unclear. The CDR3 totals 16 residues. V gave up 0 bases and J gave up 3 bases, with 13 bases separating them. Per germline, CDR1 SGDLS and CDR2 YYNGEE.

V is TRBV28 and J is TRBJ1-5; 11 nucleotides line up with TRBD1. Germline CDR1 is MDHEN and CDR2 is SYDVKM. This CDR3 comprises 18 residues. The trim removed 4 bases at V and 3 bases at J, leaving 11 bases unmatched. The CDR3 bases are TGTGCCAGCAGTTCGTCCCGGGACAGGGGGTCCCACAATCAGCCCCAGCATTTT. The encoded protein is CASSSSRDRGSHNQPQHF. Full variable domain (remainder filled in from reference TRBV28 and TRBJ1-5): DVKVTQSSRYLVKRTGEKVFLECVQDMDHENMFWYRQDPGLGLRLIYFSYDVKMKEKGDIPEGYSVSREKKERFSLILESASTNQTSMYLCASSSSRDRGSHNQPQHFGDGTRLSIL.

The V gene is TRBV4-3, the J gene TRBJ2-3; D possibly corresponds to TRBD2 (6 bases). Germline loops: CDR1 LGHNA, CDR2 YSLEER. The V end lost 1 base, the J end lost 0 bases, and 8 bases lay between the germline ends. CDR3 size: 15 residues. CDR3 residues: CASSQGGVSTDTQYF. The DNA of the CDR3 is TGCGCCAGCAGCCAAGGGGGGGTTAGCACAGATACGCAGTATTTT.

The chain recombines TRBV6-5 with TRBJ2-1; 11 positions agree with TRBD1. Per germline, CDR1 MNHEY and CDR2 SVGAGI. The CDR3 runs to 14 residues. V shed 5 bases, J shed 10 bases, and the junction held 7 bases outside the gene matches. The CDR3 region has the DNA TGTGCCAGCAGTCTGGGGGACAGGGGGGTCGAGCAGTTCTTC. Its protein product is CASSLGDRGVEQFF.

The V gene is TRBV6-2 or TRBV6-3, the J gene TRBJ1-6; D is possibly TRBD1 (6 bases). This CDR3 is 15 amino acids long. Trimming stripped 6 bases from V and 10 bases from J, with 19 bases between. CDR1 and CDR2 (germline): MNHEY, SVGEGT. In DNA form, the CDR3 reads TGTGCCAGCAGCAGACCAGGGGAATTTTGGTCACCCCTCCACTTT. Translating it yields CASSRPGEFWSPLHF.